These 14 T cell receptor beta chains originate from one sample sequenced in a study of blood T cell repertoires in COVID-19. This table comes from immunoSEQ multiplex PCR, and its TCRdb copy is limited to in-frame clones, with some not included. The table lists fewer than 250,000 clones, approximately 83% of them singletons. The sample was peripheral blood. The receptors were gathered from a woman between 45 and 60 years old with acute or convalescent COVID-19.

This sequence joins TRBV5-4 and TRBJ1-3; tentatively, D is TRBD1 (6 bases). The CDR3 totals 15 residues. The germline CDR1 and CDR2 sequences are SGHNT and YYREEE (reference sequence). Trimming pared 4 bases from V and 0 bases from J, leaving 11 bases between. The CDR3 DNA reads as TGTGCCAGCAGCCACCGGGACAACTCTGGAAACACCATATATTTT. This encodes CASSHRDNSGNTIYF.

In this sample, this clone turned up many times. V gene TRBV5-1 combines with J gene TRBJ1-2; a weak D match, TRBD1 (6 bases). Trimming removed 0 bases at V and 2 bases at J, with 11 bases between. Germline lookup yields CDR1 SGHRS and CDR2 YFSETQ. This CDR3 is built from 15 residues. The CDR3 is CASSLAAGANYGYTF. For the CDR3, the DNA is TGCGCCAGCAGCTTGGCCGCAGGGGCGAACTATGGCTACACCTTC.

The J gene is TRBJ2-5, the V gene TRBV11-2; 7 bases fit TRBD2. Germline V gives CDR1 SGHAT, CDR2 FQNNGV. J was trimmed by 0 bases and V by 0 bases; bases with no gene match: 1. CDR3 length: 15 residues. The CDR3 region has the DNA TGTGCCAGCAGCTTAGACGGGAGGAACCAAGAGACCCAGTACTTC. Protein: CASSLDGRNQETQYF.

The CDR3 protein is CASSQDLAGAGTDTQYF. CDR3 sequence (DNA): TGCGCCAGCAGCCAAGATCTGGCGGGGGCCGGCACAGATACGCAGTATTTT. The chain recombines TRBV4-3 with TRBJ2-3; D is possibly TRBD2 (7 bases). The CDR3 sequence is 17 residues long. V was clipped by 0 bases and J by 1 base, with 14 bases between them. CDR1 and CDR2 from the germline V gene are LGHNA and YSLEER.

The chain uses TRBV11-2 and TRBJ2-1; D is possibly TRBD2 (5 bases). Trimming took off 1 base at V and 5 bases at J, with 6 bases between the two ends. Germline CDR1 is SGHAT and CDR2 is FQNNGV. The CDR3 spans 13 residues. The CDR3, as DNA: TGTGCCAGCAGCTTAGGGCGGGACAATGAGCAGTTCTTC. It encodes CASSLGRDNEQFF.

The CDR3 is CASSFDQGIRGNTIYF. CDR3 in DNA: TGTGCCAGCAGCTTCGACCAGGGGATAAGGGGAAACACCATATATTTT. The chain combines TRBV7-2 with TRBJ1-3; D is possibly TRBD1 (6 bases). The CDR3 is 16 amino acids. The germline gives CDR1 SGHTA, CDR2 FQGNSA. Deletions cut 3 bases from V and 4 bases from J, with 16 bases between.

The chain has TRBV9 and TRBJ2-1, with 10 bases identical to TRBD2. CDR1 is SGDLS and CDR2 is YYNGEE in the germline V gene. The CDR3 contains 13 residues. V shed 3 bases and J 9 bases; nucleotides not matched to a gene: 3. The CDR3 region has the DNA TGTGCCAGCAGCGGGACTAGCGGAAGTGAGCAGTTCTTC. Amino acid sequence: CASSGTSGSEQFF.

The chain has TRBV5-1 and TRBJ2-3, with 9 positions matching TRBD2. V lost 4 bases, J lost 2 bases, and 8 bases stayed unmatched. The germline gives CDR1 SGHRS, CDR2 YFSETQ. The CDR3 sequence is 16 residues long. The CDR3 spells CASSGLARAPTDTQYF. In DNA form, the CDR3 reads TGCGCCAGCAGCGGACTAGCGAGAGCCCCCACAGATACGCAGTATTTT.

Regarding this clone: One end of the junction does not line up with germline, which may come from a read error. The rearrangement links TRBV7-2 to TRBJ1-6; D gene ambiguous. Germline V gene sequence: CDR1 SGHTA, CDR2 FQGNSA. The CDR3 extends over 15 amino acids. As DNA, the CDR3 is TGTGCCAACAGCCCCAGCGCGGCCTATAATTCACCCCTCCACTTT. Translating gives CANSPSAAYNSPLHF.

The chain joins TRBV6-5 to TRBJ2-6; D gene unclear. Trimming removed 8 bases from V and 4 bases from J, with 12 bases in between. Germline V gives CDR1 MNHEY, CDR2 SVGAGI. CDR3 size: 14 residues. CDR3 bases: TGTGCCAGCGGTTCTAGGCGGGGGGCCAACGTCCTGACTTTC. This codes for CASGSRRGANVLTF.

The chain uses TRBV5-4 and TRBJ2-1; tentatively, D is TRBD2 (5 bases). Germline values: CDR1 SGHNT, CDR2 YYREEE (reference sequence). The CDR3 consists of 15 residues. V lost 4 bases and J 12 bases, leaving 23 bases between the germline ends. The CDR3 sequence is CASSADLDFSIGQFF. CDR3 in DNA: TGTGCCAGCAGCGCGGACTTGGACTTTTCGATAGGGCAGTTCTTC.

Here the CDR3 reads CASSRRSDSSYEQYF. The CDR3 DNA reads as TGTGCCAGCAGTCGACGGTCGGACTCATCCTACGAGCAGTACTTC. The chain has TRBV27 and TRBJ2-7; tentative D call: TRBD2 (5 bases). CDR1 and CDR2 (germline): MNHEY, SMNVEV (reference sequence). With 5 bases removed from V and 1 base from J, the gap between germline ends came to 15 bases. The CDR3 totals 15 residues.

The chain employs TRBV5-4 and TRBJ2-1; tentative D call: TRBD2 (5 bases). The V and J ends lost 4 bases and 5 bases respectively, with 19 bases between them. The germline V gene has CDR1 SGHNT and CDR2 YYREEE (reference sequence). CDR3 size: 16 residues. The CDR3 spells CASSPLTPGVHNEQFF. The CDR3 region has the DNA TGTGCCAGCAGCCCCCTGACACCCGGGGTCCACAATGAGCAGTTCTTC.

This rearrangement joins TRBV2 to TRBJ1-2; D is possibly TRBD1 (6 bases). V shed 5 bases and J shed 4 bases, with 11 bases lying between them. CDR1 and CDR2 (germline): SNHLY, FYNNEI. The CDR3 contains 13 residues. The CDR3 here is CASSRDIRYGYTF. CDR3 nucleotides: TGTGCCAGCAGTCGGGACATCCGCTATGGCTACACCTTC.